The 30 T cell receptor beta chains in this list originate from one sample, sequenced in a study of OX40 agonist ivuxolimab in advanced cancers. Preparation of the library involved the immunoSEQ multiplex PCR assay. As stored in TCRdb, this immuneACCESS dataset retains in-frame rearrangements with V and J assigned. A fraction of the clones does not appear; measured against another copy, unresolved V genes explain less than half of the discrepancy, and the remainder lacks a known reason. The sample contains just under 85,000 clones, approximately 84% of them found a single time. The ten largest make up around 7.3% of the sample. The specimen comprised CD4+ or CD8+ T cells sorted from blood, sampled in a trial of the OX40 agonist ivuxolimab. All receptors come from an adult with an advanced solid tumor such as melanoma, head and neck, liver or kidney cancer.

This clone turned up a few times. The rearrangement joins TRBV29-1 to TRBJ1-5; TRBD1 might be the D (5 bases). The CDR3 is 13 residues long. V gave up 4 bases and J gave up 7 bases, with 14 bases separating them. Germline-derived CDR1 and CDR2 are SQVTM and ANQGSEA. The CDR3 protein is CSVGGGSGQPQHF. In nucleotides, the CDR3 is TGCAGCGTTGGGGGGGGTTCAGGACAGCCCCAGCATTTT. Using reference TRBV29-1 and TRBJ1-5 for the parts outside the CDR3, the full variable domain is SAVISQKPSRDICQRGTSLTIQCQVDSQVTMMFWYRQQPGQSLTLIATANQGSEATYESGFVIDKFPISRPNLTFSTLTVSNMSPEDSSIYLCSVGGGSGQPQHFGDGTRLSIL.

In its sample, this clone was seen a few times. The chain links TRBV7-8 to TRBJ2-1, with 8 nucleotides matching TRBD2. V lost 5 bases, J lost 8 bases, and 11 bases stayed unmatched. Germline-derived CDR1 and CDR2 are SGHVS and FQNEAQ. CDR3 length: 15 residues. The CDR3 protein is CASSRTSFSGDEQFF. The CDR3 bases are TGTGCCAGCAGCCGGACTAGCTTTTCGGGCGATGAGCAGTTCTTC.

The chain has TRBV11-1 and TRBJ2-7; a possible D gene is TRBD2 (7 bases). Germline V lookup: CDR1 SGHAT, CDR2 FQDESV (reference sequence). This CDR3 contains 15 residues. V lost 6 bases and J lost 2, with 17 bases in between. In DNA form, the CDR3 reads TGTGCCAGCAGTATTGCGGGGGCCCCTCCCTACGAGCAGTACTTC. It is translated as CASSIAGAPPYEQYF.

This chain joins TRBV7-9 and TRBJ2-2; 8 bases fit TRBD1. The CDR3 spans 15 residues. Trimming at V came to 6 bases and at J to 4 bases, leaving 7 bases not matched to a gene. The germline V gene has CDR1 SEHNR and CDR2 FQNEAQ (reference sequence). The CDR3 loop reads CASRMTGATTGELFF. CDR3 coding DNA: TGTGCCAGCAGGATGACAGGGGCTACCACCGGGGAGCTGTTTTTT. The whole variable domain, filled in from reference TRBV7-9 and TRBJ2-2, reads DTGVSQNPRHKITKRGQNVTFRCDPISEHNRLYWYRQTLGQGPEFLTYFQNEAQLEKSRLLSDRFSAERPKGSFSTLEIQRTEQGDSAMYLCASRMTGATTGELFFGEGSRLTVL.

V is TRBV9 and J is TRBJ2-3, with 14 positions matching TRBD2. The V gene end was trimmed by 3 bases and the J gene end by 5 bases; junction bases not matched to a gene: 5. The CDR3 is 16 residues long. Germline CDR1 is SGDLS and CDR2 is YYNGEE. The CDR3 DNA follows: TGTGCCAGCAGCGCGACTAGCGGGGGGGATGTAGATACGCAGTATTTT. It translates to CASSATSGGDVDTQYF.

The rearrangement links TRBV4-3 to TRBJ1-4; no firm D call. Germline V gene sequence: CDR1 LGHNA, CDR2 YSLEER. V was clipped by 4 bases and J by 8 bases, with 17 bases between them. The CDR3 spans 15 residues. In nucleotides, the CDR3 is TGCGCCAGCAGCCCTCAAGAGACGTTTGGGGAAAAACTGTTTTTT. It is translated as CASSPQETFGEKLFF.

This clone was observed a single time. The V gene is TRBV7-2, the J gene TRBJ1-2; tentative D call: TRBD1 (5 bases). V lost 4 bases and J lost 8, with 23 bases in between. Germline loops: CDR1 SGHTA, CDR2 FQGNSA. The CDR3 extends over 16 amino acids. CDR3 coding DNA: TGTGCCAGCAGCTCACTATGGGAAAGGGGCGGCCTGGGCTACACCTTC. Encoded protein: CASSSLWERGGLGYTF.

This rearrangement joins TRBV19 to TRBJ2-4, with D unresolved. The CDR3 spans 15 residues. Trimming cost V 5 bases and J 3 bases, with 14 bases left between them. CDR1 is LNHDA, CDR2 SQIVND, per germline (reference sequence). CDR3 sequence: CASSRTRTGKNIQYF. CDR3 sequence (DNA): TGTGCCAGTAGTCGCACTCGGACGGGCAAAAACATTCAGTACTTC.

This chain uses TRBV25-1 with TRBJ1-4; D gene uncertain. CDR1 MGHDK and CDR2 SYGVNS come from the germline V gene. This CDR3 has 13 amino acids. The V gene lost 4 bases and the J gene lost 5 bases, with 8 bases spanning the gap. The CDR3 sequence is CASSVRPNEKLFF. CDR3 nucleotides: TGTGCCAGCAGTGTCCGGCCCAATGAAAAACTGTTTTTT.

Remarks on this clone: Mismatch with germline at one junction end may stem from a read error. The CDR3, as DNA: TGTGCTAGCAGCTTAGGAGAGGGAGAGACCCAGTACTTC. Protein sequence: CASSLGEGETQYF. V and J are TRBV7-7 and TRBJ2-5; a weak D match, TRBD2 (5 bases). The CDR3 sequence is 13 residues long. In germline, CDR1 is SSHAT, CDR2 FNYEAQ (reference sequence).

The rearrangement uses TRBV4-2 and TRBJ2-6, with D possibly TRBD2 on 7 matching bases. CDR3 length: 16 residues. V was cut by 4 bases and J by 2 bases, with 12 bases left in between. Per germline, CDR1 LGHNA and CDR2 YNFKEQ. CDR3 nucleotide sequence: TGTGCCAGCAGCCCTCTAGGGGGGGCTGGGGCCAACGTCCTGACTTTC. This gives the protein CASSPLGGAGANVLTF.

This clone was seen a handful of times. V gene TRBV19 combines with J gene TRBJ2-3; 13 nucleotides agree with TRBD2. Germline loops: CDR1 LNHDA, CDR2 SQIVND (reference sequence). V shed 3 bases, J shed 7 bases, and the junction held 10 bases outside the gene matches. This CDR3 has 17 amino acids. DNA for the CDR3: TGTGCCAGTAGTATCGTTACTAGCGGGAGGGTCGCCTATACGCAGTATTTT. Encoded protein: CASSIVTSGRVAYTQYF.

This chain uses TRBV15 with TRBJ2-5; 7 bases map to TRBD2. Germline CDR1 is LNHNV and CDR2 is YYDKDF (reference sequence). The CDR3 is made up of 17 amino acids. V was clipped by 0 bases and J by 0 bases; unmatched bases: 7. The CDR3 loop reads CATSRDRSGAYQETQYF. Here the CDR3 DNA reads TGTGCCACCAGCAGAGATAGGAGCGGGGCGTACCAAGAGACCCAGTACTTC. Full variable domain (outside the CDR3, taken from reference TRBV15 and TRBJ2-5): DAMVIQNPRYQVTQFGKPVTLSCSQTLNHNVMYWYQQKSSQAPKLLFHYYDKDFNNEADTPDNFQSRRPNTSFCFLDIRSPGLGDTAMYLCATSRDRSGAYQETQYFGPGTRLLVL.

The chain links TRBV7-3 to TRBJ2-3; 7 positions match TRBD2. Germline V gene sequence: CDR1 SGHTA, CDR2 FQGTGA. The trim removed 5 bases at V and 1 base at J, leaving 6 bases unmatched. The CDR3 length is 15 residues. CDR3 in amino acids: CASSISSGGTDTQYF. CDR3 DNA: TGTGCCAGCAGCATTTCTAGCGGAGGCACAGATACGCAGTATTTT.

The chain has TRBV10-1 and TRBJ2-7, with 10 bases identical to TRBD1. CDR3 length: 15 amino acids. Germline-derived CDR1 and CDR2 are WNHNN and SYGVQD (reference sequence). V dropped 8 bases and J dropped 2; count of bases not matched to a gene: 9. For the CDR3, the DNA is TGCGCCAGCTCGCCGGGACAGGGGATGACCTACGAGCAGTACTTC. It translates to CASSPGQGMTYEQYF.

J is TRBJ2-1 and V is TRBV4-2; D is possibly TRBD1 or TRBD2 (5 bases each). Trimming took 0 bases from V and 7 from J, leaving 10 bases between them. The germline V gene encodes CDR1 LGHNA and CDR2 YNFKEQ. The CDR3 consists of 14 residues. CDR3 loop: CASSQDGTGNEQFF. In nucleotides, the CDR3 is TGTGCCAGCAGCCAAGACGGGACGGGGAATGAGCAGTTCTTC.

The chain uses TRBV29-1 and TRBJ2-6; D could derive from TRBD1 or TRBD2 (5 bases each). This CDR3 is 14 amino acids long. Looked up from germline, CDR1 is SQVTM and CDR2 is ANQGSEA. Deletions cut 4 bases from V and 0 bases from J, with 7 bases between. The CDR3 region is CSVVGTSGANVLTF. DNA of the CDR3: TGCAGCGTTGTGGGGACCTCTGGGGCCAACGTCCTGACTTTC.

CDR3 residues: CASKRTNPNEKLFF. In nucleotides, the CDR3 is TGTGCCAGCAAACGAACAAATCCTAATGAAAAACTGTTTTTT. V gene TRBV6-6 combines with J gene TRBJ1-4, with D unresolved. The germline V and J ends were trimmed by 7 bases and 3 bases, with 12 bases remaining between them. Germline CDR1 and CDR2: MNHNY and SVGAGI (reference sequence). CDR3 length: 14 residues.

This rearrangement joins TRBV14 to TRBJ2-7; the D is unclear. CDR3 length equals 12 residues. In germline, CDR1 is SGHDN, CDR2 FVKESK. Trimming stripped 1 base from V and 6 bases from J, with 7 bases between. CDR3 region: CASSQGVPEQYF. The CDR3 DNA sequence: TGTGCCAGCAGCCAAGGGGTCCCCGAGCAGTACTTC. The full variable domain, its missing parts supplied by reference TRBV14 and TRBJ2-7, is EAGVTQFPSHSVIEKGQTVTLRCDPISGHDNLYWYRRVMGKEIKFLLHFVKESKQDESGMPNNRFLAERTGGTYSTLKVQPAELEDSGVYFCASSQGVPEQYFGPGTRLTVT.

The chain couples TRBV7-9 to TRBJ1-3; D is undetermined. V was pared by 7 bases and J by 7 bases, with 14 bases between. The CDR3 covers 13 residues. From germline, CDR1 is SEHNR and CDR2 FQNEAQ (reference sequence). The CDR3 is CASTLVPVNTIYF. The CDR3 DNA reads as TGTGCCAGCACCCTTGTACCGGTGAACACCATATATTTT.

This clone was seen only once. CDR3 loop: CASSPQDTPSYEQYF. CDR3 DNA: TGTGCCAGCAGCCCCCAGGACACTCCTTCCTACGAGCAGTACTTC. V is TRBV11-2 and J is TRBJ2-7; D may be TRBD1 (5 bases). Germline loops: CDR1 SGHAT, CDR2 FQNNGV. The V end was cut by 5 bases, the J end by 1 base, with 15 bases between. The CDR3 is 15 amino acids.

On this clone: One junction end disagrees with the germline gene, perhaps due to a read error. The chain couples TRBV6-6 to TRBJ1-4; D call uncertain. The CDR3 is 13 amino acids. The germline CDR1 and CDR2 sequences are MNHNY and SVGAGI (reference sequence). The DNA for the CDR3 is TGTGCCAGCAATTACGGGCAGAGGGAAAAACTGTTTTTT. Its protein product is CASNYGQREKLFF.

The genes are TRBV12-5 and TRBJ2-5; D not certain. The V gene lost 3 bases and the J gene lost 3 bases, with 2 bases spanning the gap. Germline V gives CDR1 LGHNT, CDR2 FRNRAP. CDR3 length: 11 amino acids. In nucleotides, the CDR3 is TGTGCTAGTGGTTTAGAAGAGACCCAGTACTTC. Its translation is CASGLEETQYF.

The chain combines TRBV30 with TRBJ2-5; D possibly corresponds to TRBD1 (6 bases). Between the trimmed V and J ends, which lost 1 base and 4 bases, there was a span of 13 bases. The CDR3 is 14 residues long. CDR1 is GTSNPN, CDR2 SVGIG, per germline (reference sequence). The CDR3 reads CAWSGQGQGETQYF. DNA of the CDR3: TGTGCCTGGAGTGGCCAGGGGCAAGGAGAGACCCAGTACTTC.

This clone was counted between two and nine times. The chain recombines TRBV11-2 with TRBJ1-6, with D possibly TRBD1 on 5 matching bases. CDR1 and CDR2 (germline): SGHAT, FQNNGV. This CDR3 is 15 amino acids long. The V end was cut by 5 bases, the J end by 9 bases, with 17 bases between. The CDR3 protein is CASSKRSGEGSPLHF. DNA for the CDR3: TGTGCCAGCAGCAAACGGTCGGGGGAGGGTTCACCCCTCCACTTT.

J is TRBJ1-4 and V is TRBV6-5, with unresolved D. The V and J ends lost 7 bases and 4 bases respectively, with 13 bases between them. The CDR3 is 14 residues long. The germline V gene has CDR1 MNHEY and CDR2 SVGAGI. CDR3 sequence (DNA): TGTGCCAGCAAGTTGGCTCCACATAATGAAAAACTGTTTTTT. It translates to CASKLAPHNEKLFF.

The chain uses TRBV11-3 and TRBJ2-7; D is uncertain. The CDR3 has 12 amino acids. Trimming removed 1 base from V and 4 bases from J, with 5 bases in between. Germline V gene lookup returns CDR1 SGHNT and CDR2 YENEEA. CDR3 DNA sequence: TGTGCCAGCAGCTTAGCTCCGTACGAGCAGTACTTC. As protein: CASSLAPYEQYF.

The sample holds one count of this clone. The genes are TRBV5-1 and TRBJ2-7; the D gene is possibly TRBD2 (5 bases). The germline V gene encodes CDR1 SGHRS and CDR2 YFSETQ. This CDR3 has 13 residues. V was trimmed by 3 bases and J by 5 bases, leaving 12 bases between them. CDR3 protein: CASSSRDRNEQYF. The CDR3 nucleotides read TGCGCCAGCAGCTCCCGGGATAGAAACGAGCAGTACTTC.

This clone turned up a few times. V gene TRBV7-8 combines with J gene TRBJ2-4, with 12 bases lining up with TRBD2. This CDR3 comprises 19 residues. Trimming took 5 bases from V and 0 from J; bases not matched to a gene: 11. Germline assignment: CDR1 SGHVS and CDR2 FQNEAQ. The CDR3 loop reads CASSKTSGRWGGAKNIQYF. The CDR3 DNA follows: TGTGCCAGCAGCAAGACTAGCGGGAGATGGGGGGGAGCCAAAAACATTCAGTACTTC.

This rearrangement joins TRBV7-3 to TRBJ2-3, with 7 bases matching TRBD1. Germline V gene data show CDR1 as SGHTA and CDR2 as FQGTGA. Trimming removed 5 bases from V and 7 bases from J; junction bases left unmatched: 3. This CDR3 has 12 amino acids. CDR3 sequence: CASSPGGHTQYF. The CDR3 DNA is TGTGCCAGCAGCCCAGGGGGTCATACGCAGTATTTT. The variable domain in full, with the rest retrieved from reference TRBV7-3 and TRBJ2-3, is GAGVSQTPSNKVTEKGKYVELRCDPISGHTALYWYRQSLGQGPEFLIYFQGTGAADDSGLPNDRFFAVRPEGSVSTLKIQRTERGDSAVYLCASSPGGHTQYFGPGTRLTVL.